This TCR beta chain was observed in a study of cytomegalovirus exposure and HLA in healthy donors. The ends were cut back, 3 bases at V and 3 bases at J, with 12 bases in the middle. This CDR3 spans 14 amino acids. The germline CDR1 and CDR2 sequences are MNHEY and SMNVEV (reference sequence). Assay: immunoSEQ multiplex PCR; the TCRdb copy retains only in-frame clones and omits some. The sample lists around 91,000 clones, under 95% occurring once. Sequenced: PBMCs. This receptor was obtained from a woman aged 25 to 39 in good health and CMV-seropositive. The chain is built from TRBV27 and TRBJ2-7, with TRBD1 as a possible D gene (6 bases). CDR3 sequence: CASSFQDSYYEQYF. The CDR3 DNA is TGTGCCAGCAGTTTTCAGGACAGCTACTACGAGCAGTACTTC.